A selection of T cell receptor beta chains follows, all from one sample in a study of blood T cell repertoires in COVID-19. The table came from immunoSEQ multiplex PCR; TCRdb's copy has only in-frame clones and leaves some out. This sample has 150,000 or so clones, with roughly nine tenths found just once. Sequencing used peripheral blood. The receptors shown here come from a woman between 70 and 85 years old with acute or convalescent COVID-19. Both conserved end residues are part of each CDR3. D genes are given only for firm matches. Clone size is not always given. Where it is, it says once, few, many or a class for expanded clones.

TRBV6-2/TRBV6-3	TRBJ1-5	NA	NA	CASSLDGGSQPQHF	TGTGCCAGCAGTCTCGACGGGGGGAGTCAGCCCCAGCATTTT
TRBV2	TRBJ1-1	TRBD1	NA	CASSQTGLNTEAFF	TGTGCCAGCAGCCAGACAGGGTTGAACACTGAAGCTTTCTTT
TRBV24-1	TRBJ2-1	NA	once	CATSDLLGGEQFF	TGTGCCACCAGTGATTTATTAGGAGGTGAGCAGTTCTTC
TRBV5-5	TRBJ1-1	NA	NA	CASSLDLALLTEAFF	TGTGCCAGCAGCTTAGACCTAGCGTTGCTCACTGAAGCTTTCTTT
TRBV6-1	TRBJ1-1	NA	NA	CASSEGLEAFF	TGTGCCAGCAGTGAAGGACTTGAAGCTTTCTTT
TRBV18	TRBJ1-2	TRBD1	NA	CASSPTGGFNYGYTF	TGTGCCAGCTCACCGACAGGGGGCTTTAACTATGGCTACACCTTC
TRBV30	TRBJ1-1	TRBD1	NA	CAWSTGVGTEAFF	TGTGCCTGGAGTACAGGGGTGGGCACTGAAGCTTTCTTT
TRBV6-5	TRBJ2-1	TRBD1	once	CASSIPGQGLYEQFF	TGTGCCAGCAGCATACCGGGACAGGGTCTCTATGAGCAGTTCTTC
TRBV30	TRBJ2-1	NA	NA	CAWSPPRALSNGDEQFF	TGTGCCTGGAGCCCCCCGCGGGCCCTGTCAAATGGGGATGAGCAGTTCTTC
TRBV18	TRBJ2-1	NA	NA	CASSWGGLGNEQFF	TGTGCCAGCTCCTGGGGGGGGCTCGGCAATGAGCAGTTCTTC
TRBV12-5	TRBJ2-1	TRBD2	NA	CASAPGAGGIINEQFF	TGTGCTAGTGCTCCGGGGGCGGGAGGGATTATCAATGAGCAGTTCTTC
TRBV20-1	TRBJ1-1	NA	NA	CSASVGGTFF	TGCAGTGCTAGCGTGGGGGGTACTTTCTTT
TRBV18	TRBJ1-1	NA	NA	CASSPPGDTEAFF	TGTGCCAGCTCACCACCGGGAGACACTGAAGCTTTCTTT
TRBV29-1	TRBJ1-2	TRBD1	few	CSGGQGTGGYTF	TGCAGCGGGGGACAGGGGACGGGTGGCTACACCTTC
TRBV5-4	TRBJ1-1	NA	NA	CASSFEGRAEAFF	TGTGCCAGCAGCTTTGAGGGGAGGGCTGAAGCTTTCTTT
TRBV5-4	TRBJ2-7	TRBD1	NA	CASSLQKGAPSEQYF	TGTGCCAGCAGCCTACAAAAGGGGGCCCCCAGCGAGCAGTACTTC
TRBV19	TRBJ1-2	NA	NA	CASKSGVGVNYGYTF	TGTGCCAGTAAAAGCGGGGTCGGGGTTAACTATGGCTACACCTTC
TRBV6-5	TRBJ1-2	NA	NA	CASTIGGAKDYGYTF	TGTGCCAGCACCATCGGAGGGGCCAAAGACTATGGCTACACCTTC
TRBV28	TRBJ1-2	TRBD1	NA	CASSSTGVQIANYGYTF	TGTGCCAGCAGTTCTACAGGGGTCCAAATCGCAAACTATGGCTACACCTTC
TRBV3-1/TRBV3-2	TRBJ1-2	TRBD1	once	CASSRNRGRGYGYTF	TGTGCCAGCAGCCGGAACAGGGGGCGCGGCTATGGCTACACCTTC
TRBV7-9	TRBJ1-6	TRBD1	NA	CASSPAGQGAANSPLHF	TGTGCCAGCAGCCCGGCGGGACAGGGGGCGGCTAATTCACCCCTCCACTTT
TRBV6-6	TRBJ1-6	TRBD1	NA	CASSWDRNSPLHF	TGTGCCAGCAGTTGGGACAGGAATTCACCCCTCCACTTT
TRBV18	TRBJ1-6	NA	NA	CASSPPGWNSPLHF	TGTGCCAGCTCACCGCCAGGGTGGAATTCACCCCTCCACTTT
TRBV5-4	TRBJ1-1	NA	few	CASSRSSRARNTEAFF	TGTGCCAGCAGCCGGTCCTCGAGGGCAAGGAACACTGAAGCTTTCTTT
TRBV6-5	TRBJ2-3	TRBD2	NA	CASSPRGGRDTQYF	TGTGCCAGCAGCCCGCGGGGGGGCCGGGATACGCAGTATTTT
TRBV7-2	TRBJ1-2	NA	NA	CASSLGGSSYGYTF	TGTGCCAGCAGCTTAGGCGGCAGCAGCTATGGCTACACCTTC
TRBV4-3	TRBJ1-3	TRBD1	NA	CASSQGGTGRNTIYF	TGCGCCAGCAGCCAAGGGGGGACAGGGAGAAACACCATATATTTT
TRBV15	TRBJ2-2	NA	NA	CATSRGAVTGELFF	TGTGCCACCAGCAGAGGGGCAGTGACCGGGGAGCTGTTTTTT
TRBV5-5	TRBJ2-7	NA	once	CASSLDTSRDEQYF	TGTGCCAGCAGCTTGGACACCTCTAGAGACGAGCAGTACTTC
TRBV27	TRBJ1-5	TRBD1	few	CASSLLGQGYSNQPQHF	TGTGCCAGCAGTTTATTAGGACAGGGGTACAGCAATCAGCCCCAGCATTTT
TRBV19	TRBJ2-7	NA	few	CASSIFGGISYEQYF	TGTGCCAGTAGTATTTTCGGCGGGATCTCCTACGAGCAGTACTTC
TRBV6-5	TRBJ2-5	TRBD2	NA	CASSLILAGDQETQYF	TGTGCCAGCAGTTTGATACTAGCGGGGGACCAAGAGACCCAGTACTTC
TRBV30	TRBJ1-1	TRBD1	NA	CAWGTGPTEAFF	TGTGCCTGGGGGACAGGACCCACTGAAGCTTTCTTT
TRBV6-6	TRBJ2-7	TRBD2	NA	CASSTRTSGGYEQYF	TGTGCCAGCAGCACTCGGACTAGCGGGGGATACGAGCAGTACTTC
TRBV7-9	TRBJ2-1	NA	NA	CASSFGTPVNEQFF	TGTGCCAGCAGCTTCGGGACACCCGTCAATGAGCAGTTCTTC
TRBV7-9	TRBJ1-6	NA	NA	CASSLSGPLRSSPLHF	TGTGCCAGCAGCTTATCAGGGCCCCTACGTAGTTCACCCCTCCACTTT
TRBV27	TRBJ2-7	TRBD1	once	CASSLLRDRDEQYF	TGTGCCAGCAGTTTACTCCGGGACAGGGACGAGCAGTACTTC
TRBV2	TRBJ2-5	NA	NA	CASSGQGGQETQYF	TGTGCCAGCAGTGGACAAGGGGGCCAAGAGACCCAGTACTTC
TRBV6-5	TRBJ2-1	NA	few	CASSYWRGTYNEQFF	TGTGCCAGCAGTTACTGGCGAGGCACTTACAATGAGCAGTTCTTC